A single sample is the source of the 32 T cell receptor beta chains below, sequenced in a study of vaccination and CD4 T cells after COVID-19 (dated by TCRdb to between 2021 and 2023). The antigens of these receptors remain unknown. The treatment or condition label here, explained by the study, means: roughly 10-day PBMC culture with coronavirus spike peptide pools or control peptides (ViraFEST assay). CD4+ T cells from unexposed donors were collected before the COVID-19 pandemic (2011-2018). Library preparation employed PCR. Instrument used: Illumina iSeq 100. At the Johns Hopkins FTIC core, DNA from the cultured CD4+ T cells underwent TCR sequencing with the Oncomine TCR Beta short-read assay. TCRdb reanalyzed the raw reads on its own, using fastp at Q25 for trimming and MiXCR for clone calling, and kept in-frame beta chains. Identical CDR3 proteins give one entry, which carries the most common genes and DNA. This sample lists 8,500 to 9,500 distinct CDR3 sequences; 45% were detected once. The top ten clonotypes cover about a tenth of the sample.

The sequenced sample was CD4+ T cells from blood, cultured in vitro. The receptors here all came from a human donor in good health.

The chain joins TRBV7-2 to TRBJ1-1; D ambiguous. Deletions cut 4 bases from V and 0 bases from J, with 9 bases between. CDR3 length: 14 residues. The germline CDR1 and CDR2 sequences are SGHTA and FQGNSA. The CDR3 DNA sequence: TGTGCCAGCAGCTCTTACAGCCTGAACACTGAAGCTTTCTTT. It yields the protein CASSSYSLNTEAFF.

This clonotype was counted between two and nine times. The chain joins TRBV15 to TRBJ1-5; TRBD1 might be the D (5 bases). Germline V gene data show CDR1 as LNHNV and CDR2 as YYDKDF (reference sequence). V dropped 1 base and J dropped 3 bases, with 16 bases sitting between them. CDR3 length: 17 residues. The CDR3 here is CATSRVRGLTFNQPQHF. CDR3 coding DNA: TGTGCCACCAGCAGAGTGAGGGGTTTAACCTTCAATCAGCCCCAGCATTTT.

The J gene is TRBJ2-1, the V gene TRBV7-9, with TRBD2 matching 10 bases. The germline gives CDR1 SEHNR, CDR2 FQNEAQ (reference sequence). J was trimmed by 0 bases and V by 2 bases; bases with no gene match: 4. This CDR3 has 17 residues. In DNA form, the CDR3 reads TGTGCCAGCAGCTTATCGGTAGCGGGGGGCTCCTACAATGAGCAGTTCTTC. This sequence encodes CASSLSVAGGSYNEQFF. The full variable domain, its missing parts supplied by reference TRBV7-9 and TRBJ2-1, is DTGVSQNPRHKITKRGQNVTFRCDPISEHNRLYWYRQTLGQGPEFLTYFQNEAQLEKSRLLSDRFSAERPKGSFSTLEIQRTEQGDSAMYLCASSLSVAGGSYNEQFFGPGTRLTVL.

The chain is built from TRBV6-5 and TRBJ2-2; 7 bases line up with TRBD2. The CDR3 runs 17 residues. Germline assignment: CDR1 MNHEY and CDR2 SVGAGI. J was trimmed by 3 bases and V by 2 bases; bases with no gene match: 9. The CDR3, as DNA: TGTGCCAGCAGTTACGGTCCCAGCGGGGATTACACCGGGGAGCTGTTTTTT. This codes for CASSYGPSGDYTGELFF.

The chain joins TRBV11-2 to TRBJ2-1; 10 nucleotides match TRBD2. V shed 5 bases, J shed 4 bases, and the junction held 5 bases outside the gene matches. The CDR3 length is 15 residues. Germline CDR1 reads SGHAT; CDR2 reads FQNNGV. CDR3 in amino acids: CASSAGLAEYNEQFF. The CDR3 region has the DNA TGTGCCAGCAGCGCCGGACTAGCGGAATACAATGAGCAGTTCTTC.

V usage is TRBV7-9 and J usage is TRBJ2-1, with unresolved D. The germline CDR1 and CDR2 sequences are SEHNR and FQNEAQ (reference sequence). The CDR3 contains 13 residues. The germline V and J ends were trimmed by 0 bases and 12 bases, with 12 bases remaining between them. The CDR3 sequence: CASSLAGRPMQFF. CDR3 coding DNA: TGTGCCAGCAGCTTAGCAGGCCGACCCATGCAGTTCTTC.

With regard to this clonotype: At one end the junction does not follow the germline gene, possibly because of a read error. The chain couples TRBV7-2 to TRBJ2-1; perhaps TRBD1 as D (6 bases). The germline gives CDR1 SGHTA, CDR2 FQGNSA. The CDR3 length is 16 residues. CDR3 sequence: CASSQTGSRSYNEQFF. The CDR3 DNA follows: TGCGCCAGCAGCCAAACAGGGTCCCGCTCCTACAATGAGCAGTTCTTC.

V and J are TRBV6-1 and TRBJ2-3; the D gene is possibly TRBD1 (5 bases). CDR1 and CDR2 from the germline V gene are MNHNS and SASEGT. The ends were cut back, 8 bases at V and 0 bases at J, with 9 bases in the middle. This CDR3 spans 13 amino acids. The CDR3 region has the DNA TGTGCCAGCCCGCAGGGAAGCACAGATACGCAGTATTTT. Its protein is CASPQGSTDTQYF.

The V and J genes are TRBV5-1 and TRBJ1-5; D is possibly TRBD1 (5 bases). The germline CDR1 and CDR2 sequences are SGHRS and YFSETQ. The CDR3 runs to 16 residues. V was pared by 2 bases and J by 0 bases, with 12 bases between. The DNA for the CDR3 is TGCGCCAGCAGCTTAGGGACTGATAATAGCAATCAGCCCCAGCATTTT. This codes for CASSLGTDNSNQPQHF.

Only a few counts were recorded for this clonotype. V is TRBV29-1 and J is TRBJ1-2, with TRBD1 as a possible D gene (6 bases). CDR1 and CDR2 from the germline V gene are SQVTM and ANQGSEA. V gave up 5 bases and J gave up 4 bases, with 14 bases separating them. This CDR3 has 13 amino acids. The DNA for the CDR3 is TGCAGCGTTTTGCCGGGACAACGCTATGGCTACACCTTC. As protein: CSVLPGQRYGYTF.

This clonotype has just a few counts. V gene TRBV20-1 combines with J gene TRBJ2-3, with 9 bases aligning to TRBD2. Germline V lookup: CDR1 DFQATT, CDR2 SNEGSKA (reference sequence). The CDR3 sequence is 12 residues long. Trimming took 0 bases from V and 14 from J; bases not matched to a gene: 6. The CDR3 DNA follows: TGCAGTGCTAGAGATGCGCTAGCGGGGTCGTATTTT. The encoded protein is CSARDALAGSYF.

This chain links TRBV7-9 with TRBJ2-2; D gene uncertain. V gave up 5 bases and J gave up 5 bases, with 9 bases separating them. The CDR3 consists of 13 residues. From germline, CDR1 is SEHNR and CDR2 FQNEAQ (reference sequence). The CDR3 DNA is TGTGCCAGCAGCCTAAGGAGTACCGGGGAGCTGTTTTTT. It is translated as CASSLRSTGELFF.

This clonotype was found once. The chain links TRBV6-2 or TRBV6-3 to TRBJ2-1, with 12 bases matching TRBD2. The CDR3 is 14 residues long. Germline V gene sequence: CDR1 MNHEY, CDR2 SVGEGT. V dropped 6 bases and J dropped 6; count of bases not matched to a gene: 3. The CDR3 coding sequence is TGTGCCAGCAGGTCTAGCGGGGGGGCCAATGAGCAGTTCTTC. Translated, it gives CASRSSGGANEQFF.

The chain joins TRBV12-3 or TRBV12-4 to TRBJ2-7; D is perhaps TRBD1 (6 bases). CDR3 length equals 15 residues. The V and J ends lost 7 bases and 0 bases respectively, with 16 bases between them. The CDR3 here is CASTQTGHHSYEQYF. Here the CDR3 DNA reads TGTGCCAGCACGCAAACGGGACACCACTCCTACGAGCAGTACTTC.

In its sample, this clonotype is large (0.1 to 1%). V and J are TRBV6-5 and TRBJ1-6; 7 bases are a match to TRBD1. With 2 bases clipped from V and 14 bases from J, the junction kept 3 bases outside the gene matches. Germline-derived CDR1 and CDR2 are MNHEY and SVGAGI. The CDR3 contains 12 residues. The CDR3 DNA reads as TGTGCCAGCAGTTACGCAGGGGGAACCCTCCACTTT. Translating it yields CASSYAGGTLHF.

The gene calls are TRBV7-2 and TRBJ2-1, with D possibly matching TRBD1 (6 bases). The CDR3 is 14 residues long. CDR1 SGHTA and CDR2 FQGNSA come from the germline V gene. Trimming removed 1 base at V and 9 bases at J, with 13 bases between. CDR3 loop: CASSLGGRRGEQFF. CDR3 nucleotides: TGTGCCAGCAGCTTAGGGGGGCGGCGTGGTGAGCAGTTCTTC.

The rearrangement links TRBV7-2 to TRBJ1-5; no clear D gene. The CDR3 runs to 13 residues. Per germline, CDR1 SGHTA and CDR2 FQGNSA. V was pared by 2 bases and J by 7 bases, with 9 bases between. The CDR3 protein is CASSLRWGQPQHF. The CDR3 DNA reads TGTGCCAGCAGCTTAAGGTGGGGACAGCCCCAGCATTTT.

The chain couples TRBV19 to TRBJ1-1; tentative D call: TRBD1 (6 bases). CDR1 is LNHDA, CDR2 SQIVND, per germline (reference sequence). The CDR3 spans 15 residues. The germline V and J ends were trimmed by 1 base and 1 base, with 10 bases remaining between them. CDR3 region: CASSIVGTKNTEAFF. In DNA form, the CDR3 reads TGTGCCAGTAGTATAGTGGGGACAAAGAACACTGAAGCTTTCTTT. The full variable domain, in which reference TRBV19 and TRBJ1-1 provide the parts outside the CDR3, is DGGITQSPKYLFRKEGQNVTLSCEQNLNHDAMYWYRQDPGQGLRLIYYSQIVNDFQKGDIAEGYSVSREKKESFPLTVTSAQKNPTAFYLCASSIVGTKNTEAFFGQGTRLTVV.

The chain employs TRBV19 and TRBJ1-3; a possible D gene is TRBD1 (5 bases). Germline assignment: CDR1 LNHDA and CDR2 SQIVND (reference sequence). The CDR3 consists of 16 residues. Trimming stripped 2 bases from V and 0 bases from J, with 11 bases between. The CDR3 protein is CASSIPGRNSGNTIYF. In DNA, the CDR3 is TGTGCCAGTAGTATACCGGGACGGAACTCTGGAAACACCATATATTTT.

This clonotype was counted only a few times. The chain combines TRBV7-2 with TRBJ1-5; D remains unclear. CDR1 and CDR2 (germline): SGHTA, FQGNSA. The CDR3 sequence is 15 residues long. V was trimmed by 2 bases and J by 0 bases, leaving 8 bases between them. The CDR3 DNA is TGTGCCAGCAGCTTAAACATGGGTAGCAATCAGCCCCAGCATTTT. It is translated as CASSLNMGSNQPQHF.

This chain links TRBV6-5 with TRBJ2-7; weak D call: TRBD2 (6 bases). From germline, CDR1 is MNHEY and CDR2 SVGAGI. Trimming took off 5 bases at V and 3 bases at J, with 17 bases between the two ends. The CDR3 has 15 amino acids. The CDR3 coding sequence is TGTGCCAGCAGTCTACTCGGGACTTTCGGCTACGAGCAGTACTTC. Translating gives CASSLLGTFGYEQYF.

The chain joins TRBV6-1 to TRBJ2-5; a possible D gene is TRBD1 (6 bases). The CDR3 is 13 amino acids. V lost 11 bases to trimming and J lost 3 bases, with 16 bases between them. The germline V gene encodes CDR1 MNHNS and CDR2 SASEGT. CDR3 DNA: TGTGCCTCCACTGGGGGCCACAAAGAGACCCAGTACTTC. Residues: CASTGGHKETQYF.

This chain uses TRBV19 with TRBJ1-1; possible D gene TRBD1, 5 bases. Germline values: CDR1 LNHDA, CDR2 SQIVND (reference sequence). With 3 bases removed from V and 1 base from J, the gap between germline ends came to 15 bases. The CDR3 spans 16 residues. CDR3 in amino acids: CASSIGARVRNTEAFF. CDR3 sequence (DNA): TGTGCCAGTAGTATCGGGGCTAGGGTTAGGAACACTGAAGCTTTCTTT. Combining the CDR3 with reference TRBV19 and TRBJ1-1 gives the whole variable domain DGGITQSPKYLFRKEGQNVTLSCEQNLNHDAMYWYRQDPGQGLRLIYYSQIVNDFQKGDIAEGYSVSREKKESFPLTVTSAQKNPTAFYLCASSIGARVRNTEAFFGQGTRLTVV.

This clonotype is judged large. This chain uses TRBV5-1 with TRBJ2-2; 7 bases are a match to TRBD2. The CDR3 has 17 amino acids. Losses at the gene ends were 0 bases for V and 7 bases for J; bases not matched to a gene: 12. Looked up from germline, CDR1 is SGHRS and CDR2 is YFSETQ. The CDR3 DNA is TGCGCCAGCAGCTTGGCCAGGGCTAGCGGTCTTCTCGGGGAGCTGTTTTTT. This encodes CASSLARASGLLGELFF.

V and J are TRBV19 and TRBJ1-2, with a possible D match to TRBD1 (5 bases). Germline V CDR1 and CDR2: LNHDA, SQIVND (reference sequence). V shed 6 bases and J shed 4 bases, with 15 bases lying between them. The CDR3 consists of 14 residues. The CDR3 coding sequence is TGTGCCAGTAGCCTGGACACTTTCTCCTATGGCTACACCTTC. This encodes CASSLDTFSYGYTF.

This rearrangement joins TRBV7-8 to TRBJ2-1; the match to TRBD2 covers 7 bases. This CDR3 has 15 residues. Per germline, CDR1 SGHVS and CDR2 FQNEAQ. V lost 4 bases and J lost 2; bases outside the gene matches: 5. The chain's CDR3 is CASSSGLVAYNEQFF. CDR3 DNA sequence: TGTGCCAGCAGCTCCGGACTAGTTGCCTACAATGAGCAGTTCTTC.

The genes are TRBV11-2 and TRBJ2-7; no clear D. Germline V CDR1 and CDR2: SGHAT, FQNNGV. The CDR3 is made up of 13 amino acids. Trimming pared 5 bases from V and 3 bases from J, leaving 11 bases between. Here the CDR3 DNA reads TGTGCCAGCAGCGCGACTCCGGGCTACGAGCAGTACTTC. As protein: CASSATPGYEQYF.

The rearrangement joins TRBV2 to TRBJ1-2; no firm D call. The germline CDR1 and CDR2 sequences are SNHLY and FYNNEI. Trimming cost V 8 bases and J 4 bases, with 14 bases left between them. The CDR3 is 13 amino acids. CDR3 residues: CASHSDRTYGYTF. The CDR3 DNA sequence: TGTGCCAGCCACTCCGATAGAACCTATGGCTACACCTTC.

This clonotype was recorded only once. The chain uses TRBV20-1 and TRBJ2-6; 7 bases fit TRBD1. Germline CDR1 DFQATT, CDR2 SNEGSKA (reference sequence). V lost 1 base, J lost 5 bases, and 17 bases stayed unmatched. This CDR3 spans 19 amino acids. The CDR3 here is CSARASGTASLWRANVLTF. CDR3 bases: TGCAGTGCTAGAGCCTCCGGGACAGCTAGCCTCTGGAGGGCCAACGTCCTGACTTTC.

V gene TRBV30 combines with J gene TRBJ1-5; D remains unclear. Germline CDR1 and CDR2: GTSNPN and SVGIG (reference sequence). V was shortened by 3 bases and J by 2 bases, with 8 bases between the two germline ends. The CDR3 sequence is 13 residues long. The CDR3 reads CAWRGPGNQPQHF. The CDR3 nucleotides read TGTGCCTGGAGAGGGCCGGGCAATCAGCCCCAGCATTTT.

The V and J genes are TRBV7-2 and TRBJ2-5, with 9 bases matching TRBD1. Germline assignment: CDR1 SGHTA and CDR2 FQGNSA. The ends lost 0 bases at V and 6 bases at J; junction bases unmatched: 8. The CDR3 covers 16 residues. Here the CDR3 DNA reads TGTGCCAGCAGCTTAGCCGGACAGGGGATGCGTCAGACCCAGTACTTC. Protein sequence: CASSLAGQGMRQTQYF.

This clonotype was seen just once. The V and J genes are TRBV20-1 and TRBJ2-6; D may be TRBD2 (5 bases). Between the trimmed V and J ends, which lost 2 bases and 3 bases, there was a span of 23 bases. CDR1 and CDR2 (germline): DFQATT, SNEGSKA (reference sequence). The CDR3 has 19 amino acids. The CDR3 nucleotides are TGCAGTGCTAGATTCCCTCCATCCCGGGGTAATGTTGGGGCCAACGTCCTGACTTTC. Translating it yields CSARFPPSRGNVGANVLTF.